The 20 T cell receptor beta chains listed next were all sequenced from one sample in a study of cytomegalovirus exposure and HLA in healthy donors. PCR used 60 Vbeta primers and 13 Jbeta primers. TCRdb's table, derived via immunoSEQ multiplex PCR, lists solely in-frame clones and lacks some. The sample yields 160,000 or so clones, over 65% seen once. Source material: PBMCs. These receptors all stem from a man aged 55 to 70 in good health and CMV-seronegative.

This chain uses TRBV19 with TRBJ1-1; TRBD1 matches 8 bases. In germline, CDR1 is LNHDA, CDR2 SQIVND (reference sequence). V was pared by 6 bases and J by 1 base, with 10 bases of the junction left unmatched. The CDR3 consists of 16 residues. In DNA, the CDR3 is TGTGCCAGTAGCCCTAGGGTCGACAGGGGGAACACTGAAGCTTTCTTT. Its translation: CASSPRVDRGNTEAFF.

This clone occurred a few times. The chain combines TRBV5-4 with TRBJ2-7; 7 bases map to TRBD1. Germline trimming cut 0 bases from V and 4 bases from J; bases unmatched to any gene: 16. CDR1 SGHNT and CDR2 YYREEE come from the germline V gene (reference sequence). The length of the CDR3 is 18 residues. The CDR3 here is CASSLEGSPQGRYYEQYF. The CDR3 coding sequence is TGTGCCAGCAGCTTGGAAGGGTCCCCACAGGGGCGTTATTACGAGCAGTACTTC.

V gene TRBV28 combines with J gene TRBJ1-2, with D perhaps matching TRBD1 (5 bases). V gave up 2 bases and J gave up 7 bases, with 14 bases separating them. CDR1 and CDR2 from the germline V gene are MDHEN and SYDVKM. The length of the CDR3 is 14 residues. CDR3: CASSLRGGRPGYTF. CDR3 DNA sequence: TGTGCCAGCAGTTTAAGGGGCGGGAGACCTGGCTACACCTTC.

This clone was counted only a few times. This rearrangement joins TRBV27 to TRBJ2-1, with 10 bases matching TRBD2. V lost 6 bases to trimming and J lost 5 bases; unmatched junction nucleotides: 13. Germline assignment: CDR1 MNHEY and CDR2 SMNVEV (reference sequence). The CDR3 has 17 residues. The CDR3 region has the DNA TGTGCCAGCAGCCTTGAATTAGCGGGAGGTACTCACAATGAGCAGTTCTTC. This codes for CASSLELAGGTHNEQFF.

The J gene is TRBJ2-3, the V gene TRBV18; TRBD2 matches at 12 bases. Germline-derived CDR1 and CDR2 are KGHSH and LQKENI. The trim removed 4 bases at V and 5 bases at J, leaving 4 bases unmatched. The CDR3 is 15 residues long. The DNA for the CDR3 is TGTGCCAGCTCACGGACTAGCGGGAACGGAGATACGCAGTATTTT. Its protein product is CASSRTSGNGDTQYF.

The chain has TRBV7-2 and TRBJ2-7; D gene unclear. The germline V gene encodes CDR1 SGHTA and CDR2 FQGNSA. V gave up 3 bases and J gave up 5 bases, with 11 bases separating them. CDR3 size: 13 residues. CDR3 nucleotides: TGTGCCAGCAGCTTTATTAGTATCGACGAGCAGTACTTC. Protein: CASSFISIDEQYF. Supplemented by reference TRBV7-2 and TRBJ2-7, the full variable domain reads GAGVSQSPSNKVTEKGKDVELRCDPISGHTALYWYRQSLGQGLEFLIYFQGNSAPDKSGLPSDRFSAERTGGSVSTLTIQRTQQEDSAVYLCASSFISIDEQYFGPGTRLTVT.

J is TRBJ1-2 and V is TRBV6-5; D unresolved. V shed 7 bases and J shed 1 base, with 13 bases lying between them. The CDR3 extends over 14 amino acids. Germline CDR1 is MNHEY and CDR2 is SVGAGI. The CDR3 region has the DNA TGTGCCAGCACCTACAGCCCCCGTAACTATGGCTACACCTTC. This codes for CASTYSPRNYGYTF.

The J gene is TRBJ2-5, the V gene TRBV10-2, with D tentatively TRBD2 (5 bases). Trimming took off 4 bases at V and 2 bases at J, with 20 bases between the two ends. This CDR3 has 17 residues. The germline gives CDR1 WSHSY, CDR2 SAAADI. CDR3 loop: CASSGRLSRLTQETQYF. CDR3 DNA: TGCGCCAGCAGTGGGCGACTAAGTCGGCTGACGCAAGAGACCCAGTACTTC.

The DNA of the CDR3 is TGTGCCAGGGGACAGGGTTGGAGGGGCAATCAGCCCCAGCATTTT. It specifies CARGQGWRGNQPQHF. The chain recombines TRBV6-5 with TRBJ1-5; TRBD1 matches at 9 bases. The germline V gene has CDR1 MNHEY and CDR2 SVGAGI. Trimming removed 9 bases from V and 2 bases from J; junction bases left unmatched: 8. The CDR3 extends over 15 amino acids.

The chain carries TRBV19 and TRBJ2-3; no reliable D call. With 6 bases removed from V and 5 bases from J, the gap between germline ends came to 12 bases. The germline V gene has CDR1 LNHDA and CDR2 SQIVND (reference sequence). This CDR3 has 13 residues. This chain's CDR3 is CASRITEQDTQYF. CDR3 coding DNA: TGTGCCAGTAGAATAACAGAGCAAGATACGCAGTATTTT.

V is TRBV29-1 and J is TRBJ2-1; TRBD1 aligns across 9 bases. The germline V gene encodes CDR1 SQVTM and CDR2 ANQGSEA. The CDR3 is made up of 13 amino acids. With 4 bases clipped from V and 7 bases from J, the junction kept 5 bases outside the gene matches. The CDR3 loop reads CSVATTGGNEQFF. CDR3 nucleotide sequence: TGCAGCGTTGCGACGACAGGGGGAAATGAGCAGTTCTTC.

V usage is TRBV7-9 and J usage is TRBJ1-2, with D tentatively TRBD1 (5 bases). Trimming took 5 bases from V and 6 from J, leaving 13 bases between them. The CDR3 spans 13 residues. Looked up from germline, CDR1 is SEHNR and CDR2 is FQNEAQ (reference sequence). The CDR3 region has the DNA TGTGCCAGCAGCACCCAAAGGGGTAATGGCTACACCTTC. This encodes CASSTQRGNGYTF. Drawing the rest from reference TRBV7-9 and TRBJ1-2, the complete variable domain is DTGVSQNPRHKITKRGQNVTFRCDPISEHNRLYWYRQTLGQGPEFLTYFQNEAQLEKSRLLSDRFSAERPKGSFSTLEIQRTEQGDSAMYLCASSTQRGNGYTFGSGTRLTVV.

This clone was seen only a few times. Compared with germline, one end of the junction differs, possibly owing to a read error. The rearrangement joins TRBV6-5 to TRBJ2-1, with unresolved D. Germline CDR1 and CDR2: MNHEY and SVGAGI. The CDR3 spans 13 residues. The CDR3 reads CAISETPRDEQFF. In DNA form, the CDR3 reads TGTGCCATCAGTGAGACCCCTCGGGATGAGCAGTTCTTC.

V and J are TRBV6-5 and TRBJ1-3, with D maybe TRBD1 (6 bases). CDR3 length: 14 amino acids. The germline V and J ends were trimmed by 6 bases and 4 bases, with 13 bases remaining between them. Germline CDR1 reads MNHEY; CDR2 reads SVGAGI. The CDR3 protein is CASRRTGFGNTIYF. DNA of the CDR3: TGTGCCAGCAGACGAACAGGGTTCGGAAACACCATATATTTT.

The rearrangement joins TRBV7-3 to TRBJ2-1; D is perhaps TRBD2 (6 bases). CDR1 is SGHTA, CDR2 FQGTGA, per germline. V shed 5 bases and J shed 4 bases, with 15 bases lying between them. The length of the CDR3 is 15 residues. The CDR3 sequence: CASSTSGSQYNEQFF. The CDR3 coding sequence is TGTGCCAGCAGCACCTCCGGGAGCCAATACAATGAGCAGTTCTTC.

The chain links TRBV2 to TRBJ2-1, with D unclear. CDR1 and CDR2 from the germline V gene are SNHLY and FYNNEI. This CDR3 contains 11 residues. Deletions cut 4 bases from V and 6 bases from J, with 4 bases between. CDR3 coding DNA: TGTGCCAGCAGTGTACTCAATGAGCAGTTCTTC. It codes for CASSVLNEQFF.

CDR3 amino acids: CASSSPGSTGELFF. The CDR3 coding sequence is TGTGCCAGCAGTTCTCCGGGGAGCACCGGGGAGCTGTTTTTT. This chain joins TRBV6-5 and TRBJ2-2; tentative D call: TRBD2 (5 bases). The germline V gene has CDR1 MNHEY and CDR2 SVGAGI. Trimming pared 4 bases from V and 4 bases from J, leaving 10 bases between. CDR3 length equals 14 residues.

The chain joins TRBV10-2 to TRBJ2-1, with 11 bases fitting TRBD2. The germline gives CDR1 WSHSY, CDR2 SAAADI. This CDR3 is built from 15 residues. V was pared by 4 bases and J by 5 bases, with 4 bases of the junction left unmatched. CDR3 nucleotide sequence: TGCGCCAGCAGTGTGACTAGCGGGATAAACAATGAGCAGTTCTTC. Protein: CASSVTSGINNEQFF.

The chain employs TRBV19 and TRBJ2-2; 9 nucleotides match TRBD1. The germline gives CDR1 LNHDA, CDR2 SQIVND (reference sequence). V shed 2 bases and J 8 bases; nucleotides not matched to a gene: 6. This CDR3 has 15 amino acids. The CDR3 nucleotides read TGTGCCAGTAGTATATCACAGGGGGCACGGGGGGAGCTGTTTTTT. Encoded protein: CASSISQGARGELFF.

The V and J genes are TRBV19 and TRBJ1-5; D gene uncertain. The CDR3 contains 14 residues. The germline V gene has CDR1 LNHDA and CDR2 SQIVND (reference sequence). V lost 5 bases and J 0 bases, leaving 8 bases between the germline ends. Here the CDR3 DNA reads TGTGCCAGTAGTTCTCCAGGTAGCAATCAGCCCCAGCATTTT. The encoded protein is CASSSPGSNQPQHF.